This TCR beta chain emerged from a study of shared clonotypes between healthy human individuals. Study summary: Each donor contributed plates that comprised three CD4 naive, three CD4 memory, two CD8 naive and one CD8 memory. The study's findings and limits: Among non-shared clonotypes, generation probabilities were lower than among those shared by all four donors.

Note on this clone: Its specificity is unknown.

In the authors' methods: Filtering differed, since immunoSEQ gave only junction sequences and no quality scores. Generated by immunoSEQ multiplex PCR, the TCRdb table keeps only in-frame clones and is missing some. For V, J and clone size, that table is used; D and trimming come from the DNA. The table shows more than 2,000,000 clones, with approximately 93% occurring only once. Trimming took 4 bases from V and 4 from J, leaving 10 bases between them. Germline CDR1 MRHNA, CDR2 SNTAGT. The CDR3 sequence is 13 residues long. The donors, all of them Caucasian adults, lived in Nashville, Tennessee. The TCR sequence derives from a man younger than 30 in good health. Some clones in this sample may be carry-over from other donors' samples. The sequencing input was naive CD4+ T cells from PBMCs. The subset here: CD45RA+ positively selected. V and J are TRBV6-4 and TRBJ2-5; D is perhaps TRBD2 (6 bases). CDR3: CASSAQGGETQYF. The CDR3 bases are TGTGCCAGCAGTGCGCAGGGAGGAGAGACCCAGTACTTC.